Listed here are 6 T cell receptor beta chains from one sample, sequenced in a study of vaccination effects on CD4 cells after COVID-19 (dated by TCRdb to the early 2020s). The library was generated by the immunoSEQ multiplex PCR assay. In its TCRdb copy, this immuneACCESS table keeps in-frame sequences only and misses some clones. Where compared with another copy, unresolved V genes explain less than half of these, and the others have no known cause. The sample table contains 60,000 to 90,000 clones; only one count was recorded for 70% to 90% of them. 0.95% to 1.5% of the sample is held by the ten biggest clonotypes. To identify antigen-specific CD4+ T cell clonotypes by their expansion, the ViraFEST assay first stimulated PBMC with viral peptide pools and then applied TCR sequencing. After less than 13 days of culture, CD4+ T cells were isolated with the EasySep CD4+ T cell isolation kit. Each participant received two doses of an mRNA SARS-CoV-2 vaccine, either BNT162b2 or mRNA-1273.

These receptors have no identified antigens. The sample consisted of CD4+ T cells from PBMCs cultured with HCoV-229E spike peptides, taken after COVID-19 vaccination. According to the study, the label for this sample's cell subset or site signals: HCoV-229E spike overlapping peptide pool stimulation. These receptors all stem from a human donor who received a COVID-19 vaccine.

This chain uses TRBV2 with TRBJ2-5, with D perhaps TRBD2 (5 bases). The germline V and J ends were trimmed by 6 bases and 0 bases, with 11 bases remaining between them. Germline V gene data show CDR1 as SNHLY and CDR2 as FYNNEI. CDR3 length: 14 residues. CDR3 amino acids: CASRPDWNQETQYF. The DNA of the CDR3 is TGTGCCAGCAGACCGGACTGGAACCAAGAGACCCAGTACTTC. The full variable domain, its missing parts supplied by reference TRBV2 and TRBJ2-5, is EPEVTQTPSHQVTQMGQEVILRCVPISNHLYFYWYRQILGQKVEFLVSFYNNEISEKSEIFDDQFSVERPDGSNFTLKIRSTKLEDSAMYFCASRPDWNQETQYFGPGTRLLVL.

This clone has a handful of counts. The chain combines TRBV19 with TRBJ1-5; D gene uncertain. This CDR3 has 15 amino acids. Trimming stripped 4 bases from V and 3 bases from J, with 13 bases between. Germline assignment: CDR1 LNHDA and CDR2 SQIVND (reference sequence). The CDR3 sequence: CASSRARQFNQPQHF. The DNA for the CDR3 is TGTGCCAGTAGTAGAGCACGGCAGTTCAATCAGCCCCAGCATTTT.

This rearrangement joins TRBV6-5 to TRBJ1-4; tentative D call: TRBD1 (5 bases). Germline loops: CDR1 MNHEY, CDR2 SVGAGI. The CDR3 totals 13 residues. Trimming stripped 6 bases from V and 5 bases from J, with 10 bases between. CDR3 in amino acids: CASRGPNNEKLFF. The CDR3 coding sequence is TGTGCCAGCAGGGGACCGAACAATGAAAAACTGTTTTTT.

As DNA, the CDR3 is TGTGCCAGCAGCTTATCGCGGAACTCCTACAATGAGCAGTTCTTC. It specifies CASSLSRNSYNEQFF. The gene calls are TRBV11-3 and TRBJ2-1, with D unresolved. V gave up 2 bases and J gave up 0 bases, with 8 bases separating them. Germline CDR1 is SGHNT and CDR2 is YENEEA. This CDR3 spans 15 amino acids. Full variable domain (outside the CDR3, taken from reference TRBV11-3 and TRBJ2-1): EAGVVQSPRYKIIEKKQPVAFWCNPISGHNTLYWYLQNLGQGPELLIRYENEEAVDDSQLPKDRFSAERLKGVDSTLKIQPAELGDSAVYLCASSLSRNSYNEQFFGPGTRLTVL.

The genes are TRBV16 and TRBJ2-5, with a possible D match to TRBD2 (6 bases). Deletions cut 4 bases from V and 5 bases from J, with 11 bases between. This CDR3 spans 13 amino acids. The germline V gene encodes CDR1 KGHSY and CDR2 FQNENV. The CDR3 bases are TGTGCCAGCAGCCTCGCAGGGAGGGAGACCCAGTACTTC. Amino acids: CASSLAGRETQYF.

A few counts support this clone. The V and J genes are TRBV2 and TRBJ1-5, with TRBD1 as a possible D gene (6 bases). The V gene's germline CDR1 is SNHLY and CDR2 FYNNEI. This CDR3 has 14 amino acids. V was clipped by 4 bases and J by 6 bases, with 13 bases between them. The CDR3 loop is CASSGKDRSQPQHF. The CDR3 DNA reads TGTGCCAGCAGTGGGAAGGACAGATCTCAGCCCCAGCATTTT.